The clone carrying this T cell receptor beta chain was counted between two and nine times. Its antigen is unknown. Original analysis: ImmunoSEQ sequences covered only the junction and lacked quality scores; filtering therefore differed. Generated by immunoSEQ multiplex PCR, the TCRdb table keeps only in-frame clones and is missing some. From that table come the V and J calls and clone size; the DNA was used to work out D and trimming. The table lists around 700,000 clones, 72% of them singletons. Per the germline V gene, CDR1 is SGHTA and CDR2 is FQGTGA. The CDR3 has 15 amino acids. V lost 3 bases, J lost 1 base, and 10 bases lay in between. This specimen comes from a study of shared clonotypes between healthy human individuals. At the level of the study: For every donor, three CD4 naive, three CD4 memory, two CD8 naive and one CD8 memory plates were used.

Overall study results and limits: Relative to memory subsets, naive subsets generally showed larger estimated richness.

Participating donors were healthy, HIV-negative adults free of recent acute infections or vaccinations. The chain uses TRBV7-3 and TRBJ1-5; no reliable D call. The TCR was taken from a woman aged 25 to 39 in good health. The sample taken for sequencing was memory CD4+ T cells sorted from blood. Subset: CD45RA-negative fraction. DNA of the CDR3: TGTGCCAGCAGCTTTTATCGTGGCAGCAATCAGCCCCAGCATTTT. It codes for CASSFYRGSNQPQHF.